These T cell receptor beta chains were read from a single sample in a study of technical replicates of blood from several donors. Only in-frame clones appear in the TCRdb table, and some are missing; sequencing was by immunoSEQ multiplex PCR. The table records tens of thousands of clones, 95% to 97% of them present only once. Sequencing was performed on T cells isolated from PBMCs. The receptors shown here come from a human donor in good health. The CDR3 runs from the conserved cysteine through the conserved F or W. Each record gives: J gene, clone size, D gene, V gene, CDR3 protein, CDR3 DNA. The D gene is left open where the match is weak. Size is stated for part of the rows, as once, few or many counts, or as a class when the clone is expanded.

j_gene: TRBJ2-5
abundance: -
d_gene: TRBD1
v_gene: TRBV7-2
CDR3aa: CASSLRQGALETQYF
CDR3nt: TGTGCCAGCAGCTTAAGACAGGGGGCTCTAGAGACCCAGTACTTC

j_gene: TRBJ1-2
abundance: -
d_gene: -
v_gene: TRBV6-6
CDR3aa: CASSYGGAYGYTF
CDR3nt: TGTGCCAGCAGCTACGGGGGCGCGTATGGCTACACCTTC

j_gene: TRBJ2-5
abundance: -
d_gene: TRBD2
v_gene: TRBV12-5
CDR3aa: CASGFGLAGETQYF
CDR3nt: TGTGCTAGTGGTTTCGGACTAGCGGGGGAGACCCAGTACTTC

j_gene: TRBJ2-7
abundance: once
d_gene: TRBD1
v_gene: TRBV6-6
CDR3aa: CASSSGTGYYEQYF
CDR3nt: TGTGCCAGCAGTTCCGGGACAGGATATTACGAGCAGTACTTC

j_gene: TRBJ2-7
abundance: -
d_gene: TRBD1
v_gene: TRBV27
CDR3aa: CASGEPGQGDYEQYF
CDR3nt: TGTGCCAGCGGTGAACCGGGACAGGGAGACTACGAGCAGTACTTC

j_gene: TRBJ2-7
abundance: -
d_gene: -
v_gene: TRBV5-1
CDR3aa: CASSLGVSSYEQYF
CDR3nt: TGCGCCAGCAGCTTGGGAGTTAGCTCCTACGAGCAGTACTTC

j_gene: TRBJ1-2
abundance: -
d_gene: -
v_gene: TRBV9
CDR3aa: CASSVYQGYGYTF
CDR3nt: TGTGCCAGCAGCGTATACCAGGGGTATGGCTACACCTTC

j_gene: TRBJ2-2
abundance: -
d_gene: -
v_gene: TRBV14
CDR3aa: CASSQDWSTGELFF
CDR3nt: TGTGCCAGCAGCCAAGATTGGAGTACCGGGGAGCTGTTTTTT

j_gene: TRBJ1-2
abundance: -
d_gene: TRBD1
v_gene: TRBV15
CDR3aa: CATSRDLTGVDGYTF
CDR3nt: TGTGCCACCAGCAGAGATCTTACAGGGGTAGACGGCTACACCTTC

j_gene: TRBJ1-2
abundance: -
d_gene: -
v_gene: TRBV12-5
CDR3aa: CASGKLLNYGYTF
CDR3nt: TGTGCTAGTGGCAAATTACTGAACTATGGCTACACCTTC

j_gene: TRBJ2-7
abundance: -
d_gene: -
v_gene: TRBV4-3
CDR3aa: CASSQGLSGGKYEQYF
CDR3nt: TGCGCCAGCAGCCAAGGTCTAAGCGGAGGGAAGTACGAGCAGTACTTC

j_gene: TRBJ1-2
abundance: -
d_gene: -
v_gene: TRBV14
CDR3aa: CASSQDPKSFAGYGDYTF
CDR3nt: TGTGCCAGCAGCCAAGATCCAAAGTCCTTTGCGGGGTACGGGGACTACACCTTC

j_gene: TRBJ2-1
abundance: -
d_gene: TRBD2
v_gene: TRBV10-3
CDR3aa: CAITKVAAGGMNEQFF
CDR3nt: TGTGCCATCACCAAAGTGGCGGCGGGAGGAATGAATGAGCAGTTCTTC

j_gene: TRBJ1-1
abundance: -
d_gene: -
v_gene: TRBV29-1
CDR3aa: CSAPAVGDTEAFF
CDR3nt: TGCAGCGCGCCCGCCGTAGGGGACACTGAAGCTTTCTTT

j_gene: TRBJ2-7
abundance: -
d_gene: -
v_gene: TRBV27
CDR3aa: CASSSGRRYEQYF
CDR3nt: TGTGCCAGCAGTTCAGGGCGTCGCTACGAGCAGTACTTC

j_gene: TRBJ2-7
abundance: -
d_gene: TRBD2
v_gene: TRBV6-5
CDR3aa: CATRTSGSPEQYF
CDR3nt: TGTGCCACCCGGACTAGCGGGAGCCCCGAGCAGTACTTC

j_gene: TRBJ1-5
abundance: -
d_gene: -
v_gene: TRBV19
CDR3aa: CASSQGVSNQPQHF
CDR3nt: TGTGCCAGTAGCCAGGGTGTGAGCAATCAGCCCCAGCATTTT

j_gene: TRBJ1-4
abundance: -
d_gene: TRBD1
v_gene: TRBV14
CDR3aa: CASSQEWTGVWEKLFF
CDR3nt: TGTGCCAGCAGCCAAGAATGGACAGGGGTTTGGGAAAAACTGTTTTTT

j_gene: TRBJ2-7
abundance: once
d_gene: -
v_gene: TRBV28
CDR3aa: CASSLGGSLSYEQYF
CDR3nt: TGTGCCAGCAGTTTAGGGGGCTCCCTCTCCTACGAGCAGTACTTC

j_gene: TRBJ2-7
abundance: -
d_gene: -
v_gene: TRBV10-1
CDR3aa: CASSESWGDEQYF
CDR3nt: TGCGCCAGCAGTGAGTCGTGGGGGGACGAGCAGTACTTC

j_gene: TRBJ2-1
abundance: -
d_gene: TRBD1
v_gene: TRBV15
CDR3aa: CATSRGQGVYNEQFF
CDR3nt: TGTGCCACCAGCAGAGGACAGGGGGTGTACAATGAGCAGTTCTTC

j_gene: TRBJ1-1
abundance: -
d_gene: TRBD1
v_gene: TRBV5-1
CDR3aa: CASSLSRVGQGTEAFF
CDR3nt: TGCGCCAGCAGCTTGAGTCGCGTGGGACAGGGTACTGAAGCTTTCTTT

j_gene: TRBJ1-1
abundance: -
d_gene: -
v_gene: TRBV5-1
CDR3aa: CASSSLMGGKAFF
CDR3nt: TGCGCCAGCAGCTCCCTTATGGGGGGGAAAGCTTTCTTT

j_gene: TRBJ2-7
abundance: -
d_gene: -
v_gene: TRBV7-8
CDR3aa: CASSLVDRQGLVEQYF
CDR3nt: TGTGCCAGCAGCTTAGTAGATAGGCAGGGGTTGGTCGAGCAGTACTTC

j_gene: TRBJ1-3
abundance: -
d_gene: -
v_gene: TRBV9
CDR3aa: CASSVGIGNPGNTIYF
CDR3nt: TGTGCCAGCAGCGTAGGGATCGGGAACCCTGGAAACACCATATATTTT

j_gene: TRBJ2-7
abundance: -
d_gene: TRBD2
v_gene: TRBV9
CDR3aa: CASSISAGGLYEQYF
CDR3nt: TGTGCCAGCAGCATCTCGGCGGGAGGGCTCTACGAGCAGTACTTC

j_gene: TRBJ2-7
abundance: -
d_gene: TRBD2
v_gene: TRBV7-2
CDR3aa: CASSLGLAGDYEQYF
CDR3nt: TGTGCCAGCAGCTTGGGACTAGCGGGAGACTACGAGCAGTACTTC

j_gene: TRBJ2-1
abundance: once
d_gene: -
v_gene: TRBV14
CDR3aa: CASSHLDFRTAQSSSSYNEQFF
CDR3nt: TGTGCCAGCAGCCACCTGGATTTCAGGACAGCACAATCTTCGAGCTCCTACAATGAGCAGTTCTTC

j_gene: TRBJ2-5
abundance: -
d_gene: -
v_gene: TRBV19
CDR3aa: CASSIAREETQYF
CDR3nt: TGTGCCAGTAGTATCGCCAGGGAAGAGACCCAGTACTTC

j_gene: TRBJ1-5
abundance: once
d_gene: TRBD1
v_gene: TRBV29-1
CDR3aa: CSVGQGLDQPQHF
CDR3nt: TGCAGCGTGGGACAGGGGTTAGATCAGCCCCAGCATTTT

j_gene: TRBJ2-7
abundance: -
d_gene: -
v_gene: TRBV7-2
CDR3aa: CASSDLLKSYEQYF
CDR3nt: TGTGCCAGCAGCGATCTGCTAAAATCCTACGAGCAGTACTTC

j_gene: TRBJ1-1
abundance: -
d_gene: -
v_gene: TRBV25-1
CDR3aa: CASSEYGSRATEAFF
CDR3nt: TGTGCCAGCAGTGAATATGGGTCCAGGGCCACTGAAGCTTTCTTT

j_gene: TRBJ2-1
abundance: -
d_gene: TRBD1
v_gene: TRBV5-6
CDR3aa: CASSSAGGPYNEQFF
CDR3nt: TGTGCCAGCAGTTCTGCAGGGGGCCCCTACAATGAGCAGTTCTTC

j_gene: TRBJ2-5
abundance: -
d_gene: TRBD2
v_gene: TRBV7-2
CDR3aa: CASSSGLAGEETQYF
CDR3nt: TGTGCCAGCAGCTCGGGACTAGCGGGAGAAGAGACCCAGTACTTC

j_gene: TRBJ1-5
abundance: -
d_gene: -
v_gene: TRBV2
CDR3aa: CASRSTGPQHF
CDR3nt: TGTGCCAGCAGGTCTACGGGGCCCCAGCATTTT

j_gene: TRBJ2-3
abundance: -
d_gene: TRBD2
v_gene: TRBV2
CDR3aa: CAEVLAGITDTQYF
CDR3nt: TGTGCCGAGGTGCTAGCGGGAATCACAGATACGCAGTATTTT

j_gene: TRBJ1-4
abundance: -
d_gene: TRBD1
v_gene: TRBV5-1
CDR3aa: CASSGGQGSTNEKLFF
CDR3nt: TGCGCCAGCAGCGGGGGACAGGGTTCAACTAATGAAAAACTGTTTTTT

j_gene: TRBJ2-1
abundance: -
d_gene: TRBD2
v_gene: TRBV6-5
CDR3aa: CASSPSGVWAEQFF
CDR3nt: TGTGCCAGCAGTCCTAGCGGGGTCTGGGCTGAGCAGTTCTTC

j_gene: TRBJ2-7
abundance: -
d_gene: -
v_gene: TRBV6-9
CDR3aa: CASLGPRSAYEQYF
CDR3nt: TGTGCCAGCTTGGGGCCAAGGTCCGCATACGAGCAGTACTTC

j_gene: TRBJ2-5
abundance: -
d_gene: -
v_gene: TRBV5-4
CDR3aa: CASSLFNGIQKETQYF
CDR3nt: TGTGCCAGCAGCTTGTTTAACGGGATCCAAAAAGAGACCCAGTACTTC

j_gene: TRBJ1-2
abundance: -
d_gene: -
v_gene: TRBV6-1
CDR3aa: CASNPGANYGYTF
CDR3nt: TGTGCCAGCAATCCAGGGGCGAACTATGGCTACACCTTC

j_gene: TRBJ1-2
abundance: -
d_gene: -
v_gene: TRBV21-1
CDR3aa: CASSNALRGRFTYGYTF
CDR3nt: TGTGCCAGCAGCAATGCTCTCAGGGGGCGCTTTACCTATGGCTACACCTTC

j_gene: TRBJ2-3
abundance: -
d_gene: -
v_gene: TRBV6-1
CDR3aa: CASSRGGGDTQYF
CDR3nt: TGTGCCAGCAGTAGGGGAGGGGGGGATACGCAGTATTTT

j_gene: TRBJ2-7
abundance: -
d_gene: -
v_gene: TRBV11-2
CDR3aa: CASSLAPAESYEQYF
CDR3nt: TGTGCCAGCAGCTTAGCTCCGGCGGAGTCCTACGAGCAGTACTTC

j_gene: TRBJ2-7
abundance: -
d_gene: TRBD1
v_gene: TRBV9
CDR3aa: CASSVDRDSYYEQYF
CDR3nt: TGTGCCAGCAGCGTAGATCGGGACAGCTATTACGAGCAGTACTTC

j_gene: TRBJ2-7
abundance: -
d_gene: TRBD2
v_gene: TRBV10-2
CDR3aa: CASSEGLAGERFEQYF
CDR3nt: TGCGCCAGCAGTGAGGGACTAGCGGGAGAAAGATTCGAGCAGTACTTC